These 4 T cell receptor beta chains share one sample of origin, sequenced in a study of CXCR3-negative and CXCR3-positive naive CD8 T cells. The study made its TRB cDNA libraries by 5' RACE, adding UMI labels. TCRdb reprocessed the 5' RACE reads; each CDR3 protein has one entry and no DNA is given. This sample contains 45,000 to 60,000 distinct CDR3 sequences. Sequencing was performed on naive CXCR3- CD8+ T cells from blood. Subset denoted: CD45RO-CCR7+CD27+CD95- naive CD8+ T cells lacking CXCR3 (TNR3-). These receptors were obtained from a human donor in good health. Some clones in this sample may be carry-over from other donors' samples.

V usage is TRBV29-1 and J usage is TRBJ1-1; TCRdb's assignment of TRBD1 cannot be checked, as there is no DNA. Germline assignment: CDR1 SQVTM and CDR2 ANQGSEA. This CDR3 comprises 14 residues. The CDR3 region is CSVEGQGVDTEAFF.

The CDR3 is CASSQVRGFYYEQYF. The chain carries TRBV14 and TRBJ2-7; no DNA is available, so the TRBD1 call from TCRdb remains unchecked. Looked up from germline, CDR1 is SGHDN and CDR2 is FVKESK. The CDR3 consists of 15 residues.

The CDR3 sequence is CASSRTGEYNEQFF. The genes are TRBV6-5 and TRBJ2-1; the D call of TRBD1 rests on TCRdb alone, since no DNA is present to check it. Germline CDR1 and CDR2: MNHEY and SVGAGI. The CDR3 consists of 14 residues.

The chain couples TRBV29-1 to TRBJ2-1. Germline V gene sequence: CDR1 SQVTM, CDR2 ANQGSEA. This CDR3 has 12 residues. The CDR3: CSVFTAYNEQFF.